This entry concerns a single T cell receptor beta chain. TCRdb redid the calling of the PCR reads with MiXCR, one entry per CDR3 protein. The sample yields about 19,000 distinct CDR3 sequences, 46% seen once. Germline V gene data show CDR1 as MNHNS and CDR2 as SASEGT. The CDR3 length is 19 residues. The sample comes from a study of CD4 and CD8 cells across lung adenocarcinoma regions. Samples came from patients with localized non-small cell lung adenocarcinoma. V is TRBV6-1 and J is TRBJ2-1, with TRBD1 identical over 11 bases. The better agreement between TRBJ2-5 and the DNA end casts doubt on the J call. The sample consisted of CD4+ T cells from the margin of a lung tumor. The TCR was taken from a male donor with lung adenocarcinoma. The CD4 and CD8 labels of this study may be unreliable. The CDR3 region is CASSESAFSGTGGQETQYF. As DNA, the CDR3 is TGTGCCAGCAGTGAATCCGCCTTCTCTGGGACAGGGGGACAAGAGACCCAGTACTTC.